The rows below give T cell receptor beta chains drawn from one sample of a study of chemoradiotherapy in HPV16-positive cancers. TCRdb's copy holds only in-frame clones and misses some; the assay was immunoSEQ multiplex PCR. The data hold 13,000 to 15,000 clones, with around 70% observed a single time. The material was obtained from a patient who underwent chemoradiotherapy. The receptor source for this set is a human donor with HPV-associated anogenital cancer. The CDR3 runs from the conserved cysteine through the conserved F or W. The order of the fields is D gene, V gene, J gene, clone size, CDR3 DNA, CDR3 protein. A D gene is named only where the DNA matches it firmly. Only part of the rows carry a size: once, few, many, or a class if the clone is expanded.

d_gene: -; v_gene: TRBV12-2; j_gene: TRBJ1-1; abundance: -; CDR3nt: TGTGCAAGTCCCGTTCCCGGGGCGAGAGACACTGAAGCTTTCTTT; CDR3aa: CASPVPGARDTEAFF
d_gene: -; v_gene: TRBV30; j_gene: TRBJ2-3; abundance: -; CDR3nt: TGTGCCGGCCGCCTATCATCCACAGATACGCAGTATTTT; CDR3aa: CAGRLSSTDTQYF
d_gene: -; v_gene: TRBV6-1; j_gene: TRBJ2-4; abundance: -; CDR3nt: TGTGCCAGCAGGCTACAGGCTGCCAAAAACATTCAGTACTTC; CDR3aa: CASRLQAAKNIQYF
d_gene: -; v_gene: TRBV5-4; j_gene: TRBJ1-6; abundance: -; CDR3nt: TGTGCCAGCAGCTTGGCCGGCGGTCCAGGGACTAATTCACCCCTCCACTTT; CDR3aa: CASSLAGGPGTNSPLHF
d_gene: -; v_gene: TRBV21-1; j_gene: TRBJ2-7; abundance: -; CDR3nt: TGTGCCAGCAGCAAATTACCGCAGCGGGCCTACGAGCAGTACTTC; CDR3aa: CASSKLPQRAYEQYF
d_gene: -; v_gene: TRBV10-3; j_gene: TRBJ2-1; abundance: -; CDR3nt: TGTGCCTCCGCTGCGGGGGCATACAATGAGCAGTTCTTC; CDR3aa: CASAAGAYNEQFF
d_gene: -; v_gene: TRBV5-4; j_gene: TRBJ1-4; abundance: -; CDR3nt: TGTGCCAGCAGCTTGGGACAGACAACTAATGAAAAACTGTTTTTT; CDR3aa: CASSLGQTTNEKLFF
d_gene: TRBD1; v_gene: TRBV19; j_gene: TRBJ2-3; abundance: -; CDR3nt: TGTGCCAGTAGTATGAGACGACAGGGAAGGTCAGATACGCAGTATTTT; CDR3aa: CASSMRRQGRSDTQYF
d_gene: -; v_gene: TRBV30; j_gene: TRBJ1-5; abundance: -; CDR3nt: TGTGCCTGGAGCACCGATACCGGGGTCTCCACCCAGCCCCAGCATTTT; CDR3aa: CAWSTDTGVSTQPQHF
d_gene: -; v_gene: TRBV10-3; j_gene: TRBJ2-3; abundance: -; CDR3nt: TGTGCCATCAGGGGAGACGCCCTAAGCACAGATACGCAGTATTTT; CDR3aa: CAIRGDALSTDTQYF
d_gene: -; v_gene: TRBV6-1; j_gene: TRBJ2-7; abundance: -; CDR3nt: TGTGCCAGCAGTGAAGCGAAGGGGGTCAGCTCCTACGAGCAGTACTTC; CDR3aa: CASSEAKGVSSYEQYF
d_gene: -; v_gene: TRBV5-1; j_gene: TRBJ2-1; abundance: -; CDR3nt: TGCGCCAGCCAACAGGGAGGGTCGGGGGATGAGCAGTTCTTC; CDR3aa: CASQQGGSGDEQFF
d_gene: -; v_gene: TRBV6-1; j_gene: TRBJ1-3; abundance: -; CDR3nt: TGTGCCAGCATTGGGGCGCAGAGAAACACCATATATTTT; CDR3aa: CASIGAQRNTIYF
d_gene: -; v_gene: TRBV4-2; j_gene: TRBJ2-3; abundance: -; CDR3nt: TGTGCCAGCAGCCATGCTAGTGGGGGGGGCCCCGTCACAGATACGCAGTATTTT; CDR3aa: CASSHASGGGPVTDTQYF
d_gene: -; v_gene: TRBV7-6; j_gene: TRBJ2-5; abundance: few; CDR3nt: TGTGCCAGCAGCTTCTCGGGGGGACAGCAAGAAGAGACCCAGTACTTC; CDR3aa: CASSFSGGQQEETQYF
d_gene: -; v_gene: TRBV2; j_gene: TRBJ2-2; abundance: -; CDR3nt: TGTGCCAGCGGGGCAGAGCCAAACACCGGGGAGCTGTTTTTT; CDR3aa: CASGAEPNTGELFF
d_gene: -; v_gene: TRBV4-3; j_gene: TRBJ1-2; abundance: -; CDR3nt: TGCGCCAGCAGCCAAGATCTGGAGACATATGGCTACACCTTC; CDR3aa: CASSQDLETYGYTF
d_gene: TRBD1; v_gene: TRBV2; j_gene: TRBJ2-6; abundance: -; CDR3nt: TGTGCCAGCAGTCGGGACAGGGGGGGCGGGGCCAACGTCCTGACTTTC; CDR3aa: CASSRDRGGGANVLTF
d_gene: TRBD1; v_gene: TRBV6-6; j_gene: TRBJ1-2; abundance: -; CDR3nt: TGTGCCAGCAGTTACCTCCCAGGGGGGACCTATGGCTACACCTTC; CDR3aa: CASSYLPGGTYGYTF
d_gene: TRBD1; v_gene: TRBV5-8; j_gene: TRBJ1-3; abundance: -; CDR3nt: TGTGCCAGCAGCTTCGTCGGGACAGGCTACTCTGGAAACACCATATATTTT; CDR3aa: CASSFVGTGYSGNTIYF
d_gene: -; v_gene: TRBV7-9; j_gene: TRBJ2-2; abundance: few; CDR3nt: TGTGCCAGCAGCTCAACAGGGAACACCGGGGAGCTGTTTTTT; CDR3aa: CASSSTGNTGELFF
d_gene: -; v_gene: TRBV19; j_gene: TRBJ1-5; abundance: -; CDR3nt: TGTGCCAGTAGTCCACCTCTTGGCGTTTATAGCAATCAGCCCCAGCATTTT; CDR3aa: CASSPPLGVYSNQPQHF
d_gene: -; v_gene: TRBV4-3; j_gene: TRBJ1-1; abundance: -; CDR3nt: TGCGCCAGCAGCCAAGATACGGTAGATGAAGCTTTCTTT; CDR3aa: CASSQDTVDEAFF
d_gene: -; v_gene: TRBV11-2; j_gene: TRBJ1-3; abundance: -; CDR3nt: TGTGCCAGCAGCTTAGATAATCGGGCTGGAAACACCATATATTTT; CDR3aa: CASSLDNRAGNTIYF
d_gene: TRBD1; v_gene: TRBV30; j_gene: TRBJ1-1; abundance: few; CDR3nt: TGTGCCTGGGGGACAGTGATGAACACTGAAGCTTTCTTT; CDR3aa: CAWGTVMNTEAFF